This TCR beta chain originates from a study of cytomegalovirus exposure and HLA in healthy donors. This CDR3 is 14 amino acids long. The V end was cut by 3 bases, the J end by 7 bases, with 17 bases between. CDR1 is SGHNT and CDR2 is YYREEE in the germline V gene (reference sequence). Repertoires were generated with immunoSEQ multiplex PCR, while TCRdb's copy carries only in-frame clones and drops some. The table shows 250,000 to 400,000 clones, with about nine tenths occurring only once. Donors came from a validation cohort of about 120 subjects, distinct from the first 666-subject cohort. The chain employs TRBV5-4 and TRBJ2-7; TRBD1 might be the D (5 bases). This TCR came from a woman aged 30 to 39 in good health and CMV-seropositive. Sequencing was performed on PBMCs. CDR3 amino acids: CASSSRQSPWEQYF. The CDR3 DNA is TGTGCCAGCAGCTCACGACAGTCTCCCTGGGAGCAGTACTTC.